Following are 15 T cell receptor beta chains from one sample sequenced in a study of beta chain features in type 1 diabetes. Of the isolated RNA, all was reverse transcribed, and so the sequenced material was expressed TCRB transcripts. Here immunoSEQ multiplex PCR was the method, and the copy in TCRdb shows in-frame clones only, minus some. The sample lists 970,000 or so clones; about 17% were seen once. Specimen: naive CD4+ T cells from blood. The receptors originated from a young woman in good health.

This clone turned up a few times. V usage is TRBV7-2 and J usage is TRBJ2-5, with D unresolved. Near its end, the DNA agrees better with TRBJ2-7, so the J call may be wrong. Germline V gene lookup returns CDR1 SGHTA and CDR2 FQGNSA. The CDR3 runs to 16 residues. CDR3 nucleotides: TGTGCCAGCAGCTTAGTCTTTTCGAGGCTAGCCTACGAGCAGTACTTC. Protein product: CASSLVFSRLAYEQYF.

The chain is built from TRBV29-1 and TRBJ2-7; the D gene could be TRBD1 or TRBD2 (7 bases each). Trimming took off 4 bases at V and 3 bases at J, with 22 bases between the two ends. CDR3 length: 16 amino acids. Germline CDR1 SQVTM, CDR2 ANQGSEA. The CDR3 loop reads CSVAGRSGGGHYEQYF. Here the CDR3 DNA reads TGCAGCGTTGCCGGGAGGTCAGGGGGGGGCCACTACGAGCAGTACTTC.

This clone turned up a few times. The chain couples TRBV11-2 to TRBJ1-4; 7 bases are a match to TRBD1. Trimming removed 4 bases from V and 7 bases from J; junction bases left unmatched: 6. The V gene's germline CDR1 is SGHAT and CDR2 FQNNGV. CDR3 length equals 14 residues. The CDR3 spells CASSSWTGFEKLFF. The DNA for the CDR3 is TGTGCCAGCAGCTCCTGGACAGGTTTTGAAAAACTGTTTTTT.

In this sample, this clone turned up a few times. V and J are TRBV28 and TRBJ2-5, with D hard to call. The germline V gene has CDR1 MDHEN and CDR2 SYDVKM. The CDR3 loop spans 13 amino acids. V dropped 4 bases and J dropped 2 bases, with 8 bases sitting between them. The CDR3 protein is CASSSTEQETQYF. In DNA form, the CDR3 reads TGTGCCAGCAGTTCCACTGAGCAAGAGACCCAGTACTTC.

There are a few counts of this clone. CDR3 in DNA: TGTGCCAGCAGCTTGGCTCCTAGCGGGAGTCTTTACGAGCAGTACTTC. Translated, it gives CASSLAPSGSLYEQYF. This chain connects TRBV5-6 to TRBJ2-7; TRBD2 aligns across 10 bases. Germline V gene lookup returns CDR1 SGHDT and CDR2 YYEEEE. This CDR3 comprises 16 residues. J gave up 4 bases and V 0 bases, and 7 bases lay outside the gene matches.

The V call is TRBV6-5, the J call TRBJ2-7; no firm D call. Trimming took off 4 bases at V and 1 base at J, with 11 bases between the two ends. This CDR3 spans 14 amino acids. Per the germline V gene, CDR1 is MNHEY and CDR2 is SVGAGI. This CDR3 is CASSFRLPSYEQYF. CDR3 nucleotides: TGTGCCAGCAGTTTCCGGCTCCCGTCCTACGAGCAGTACTTC.

The rearrangement links TRBV21-1 to TRBJ2-3; TRBD2, the table's D call, was not compared with the DNA. TRBV21-1 is annotated as a pseudogene. This CDR3 is built from 21 residues. The CDR3 nucleotides read TGTGCCAGCAGCAATCCCGGGACTAGCGGGAGGAAATTGCGACCCACAGATACGCAGTATTTT. Its protein is CASSNPGTSGRKLRPTDTQYF.

The chain recombines TRBV28 with TRBJ1-1; no firm D call. CDR3 length: 12 residues. The V gene lost 2 bases and the J gene lost 6 bases, with 7 bases spanning the gap. Germline values: CDR1 MDHEN, CDR2 SYDVKM. The CDR3 sequence: CASSLLVSEAFF. As DNA, the CDR3 is TGTGCCAGCAGTTTACTGGTCTCTGAAGCTTTCTTT.

This clone was counted a few times. The chain couples TRBV4-3 to TRBJ1-1; D remains unclear. There are 15 residues in the CDR3. From germline, CDR1 is LGHNA and CDR2 YSLEER. V was clipped by 1 base and J by 1 base, with 10 bases between them. The chain's CDR3 is CASSQANRENTEAFF. The CDR3 DNA is TGCGCCAGCAGCCAAGCCAACCGGGAGAACACTGAAGCTTTCTTT.

This clone was counted only a few times. The sample holds other DNA sequences that translate to the same CDR3. The chain combines TRBV18 with TRBJ2-7, with D uncertain. There are 13 residues in the CDR3. Per germline, CDR1 KGHSH and CDR2 LQKENI. V lost 3 bases, J lost 0 bases, and 6 bases lay in between. CDR3 nucleotide sequence: TGTGCCAGCTCACCGCCCAGCTCCTACGAGCAGTACTTC. The encoded protein is CASSPPSSYEQYF.

The chain has TRBV19 and TRBJ1-5, with 7 bases identical to TRBD1. Losses at the gene ends were 6 bases for V and 3 bases for J; bases not matched to a gene: 8. Germline assignment: CDR1 LNHDA and CDR2 SQIVND (reference sequence). The CDR3 extends over 15 amino acids. CDR3: CASSIRTGPNQPQHF. The CDR3 nucleotides are TGTGCCAGTAGCATAAGGACAGGTCCCAATCAGCCCCAGCATTTT.

This clone was counted a few times. The chain carries TRBV7-2 and TRBJ2-7; 7 nucleotides agree with TRBD2. There are 15 residues in the CDR3. J was trimmed by 6 bases and V by 4 bases; bases with no gene match: 12. The V gene's germline CDR1 is SGHTA and CDR2 FQGNSA. The CDR3 DNA sequence: TGTGCCAGCAGCTCCACCCTGGCGGGAGAAGGCGAGCAGTACTTC. This encodes CASSSTLAGEGEQYF.

This sequence joins TRBV2 and TRBJ2-3, with a tentative D call TRBD1 (6 bases). The CDR3 contains 13 residues. V was cut by 2 bases and J by 14 bases, with 17 bases left in between. Germline loops: CDR1 SNHLY, CDR2 FYNNEI. CDR3 loop: CASSEMRQASRYF. The CDR3 DNA reads TGTGCCAGCAGTGAAATGAGACAGGCGTCCAGGTATTTT.

The CDR3 coding sequence is TGTGCCAGCAGTGAATCGGGGGAGGGTCGGTGGAAAGAGACCCAGTACTTC. Translated: CASSESGEGRWKETQYF. The chain couples TRBV25-1 to TRBJ2-5; 7 bases align to TRBD2. After removal of 1 base from V and 3 bases from J, the junction contained 11 bases not matched to a gene. This CDR3 is 17 amino acids long. Germline CDR1 reads MGHDK; CDR2 reads SYGVNS.

This clone came up a few times. The chain employs TRBV27 and TRBJ2-7; unclear D gene. V was clipped by 5 bases and J by 6 bases, with 17 bases between them. The CDR3 covers 14 residues. From germline, CDR1 is MNHEY and CDR2 SMNVEV (reference sequence). The CDR3 sequence is CASSRRPNLGEQYF. As DNA, the CDR3 is TGTGCCAGCAGTCGCAGACCAAATCTTGGCGAGCAGTACTTC.